Listed here are 24 T cell receptor beta chains from one sample, sequenced in a study of blood T cells in healthy people across ages. Alongside a J-beta primer mix, a sample-barcoded 5' primer served in a second PCR lasting roughly 7 to 12 cycles. TCRdb used MiXCR to reprocess the 5' RACE reads, holding one entry per CDR3 protein. The repertoire consists of 1.8 million or so distinct CDR3 sequences, with about two fifths occurring once and the leading ten covering about 21%. The specimen was blood. Source of these receptors: a human donor in good health.

This clonotype has only a few counts. This sequence joins TRBV29-1 and TRBJ1-2, with D tentatively TRBD1 (6 bases). The V end lost 6 bases, the J end lost 7 bases, and 24 bases lay between the germline ends. There are 15 residues in the CDR3. Germline-derived CDR1 and CDR2 are SQVTM and ANQGSEA. CDR3 bases: TGCAGCGTCTCCGCCCTAGGGGGGGTCTTCGGTGGCTACACCTTC. Protein: CSVSALGGVFGGYTF.

This chain joins TRBV7-6 and TRBJ1-5; a weak D match, TRBD1 (5 bases). Trimming stripped 5 bases from V and 10 bases from J, with 21 bases between. Germline CDR1 is SGHVS and CDR2 is FNYEAQ. CDR3 length equals 15 residues. The CDR3 nucleotides are TGTGCCAGCAGCCAGGAAATGGGGGGTATTAGCCCCCAGCATTTT. Residues: CASSQEMGGISPQHF.

This chain joins TRBV14 and TRBJ2-1, with D hard to call. V gave up 1 base and J gave up 9 bases, with 10 bases separating them. Germline V CDR1 and CDR2: SGHDN, FVKESK. This CDR3 comprises 13 residues. The CDR3 DNA reads as TGTGCCAGCAGCCAAGCCGCGTATGCTGAGCAGTTCTTC. Its translation: CASSQAAYAEQFF.

This clonotype has just a few counts. The chain has TRBV27 and TRBJ2-4; 8 positions match TRBD1. Gene TRBJ2-7 matches the end of the DNA better, so the J call may be wrong. Looked up from germline, CDR1 is MNHEY and CDR2 is SMNVEV (reference sequence). The CDR3 runs to 16 residues. The CDR3 protein is CASSPTRGQGLYEQYF. The CDR3 DNA is TGTGCCAGCAGTCCGACCCGCGGACAGGGCTTATACGAGCAGTACTTC.

This clonotype was seen more than once but under ten times. The rearrangement joins TRBV4-3 to TRBJ2-1; TRBD2 agrees at 9 bases. The CDR3 covers 17 residues. Unmatched junction bases numbered 7, after V lost 0 bases and J lost 4 bases. CDR1 is LGHNA and CDR2 is YSLEER in the germline V gene. The chain's CDR3 is CASSQDPLTSGYNEQFF. CDR3 bases: TGCGCCAGCAGCCAAGATCCGTTGACTAGCGGTTACAATGAGCAGTTCTTC.

This clonotype was detected a few times. The chain employs TRBV20-1 and TRBJ1-2; D not resolved. V gave up 6 bases and J gave up 4 bases, with 12 bases separating them. The V gene's germline CDR1 is DFQATT and CDR2 SNEGSKA (reference sequence). The CDR3 runs to 12 residues. The CDR3 DNA reads as TGCAGTGCCACTGCAGCTAGCTATGGCTACACCTTC. Encoded protein: CSATAASYGYTF.

This clonotype was observed a handful of times. V gene TRBV7-9 combines with J gene TRBJ1-4, with D perhaps TRBD1 (5 bases). The CDR3 totals 15 residues. CDR1 and CDR2 from the germline V gene are SEHNR and FQNEAQ (reference sequence). Trimming cost V 5 bases and J 4 bases, with 14 bases left between them. The CDR3 loop is CASSQRQTNNEKLFF. The CDR3 DNA follows: TGTGCCAGCAGCCAAAGACAGACTAATAATGAAAAACTGTTTTTT.

This clonotype was picked up many times. The chain combines TRBV20-1 with TRBJ2-5; D may match TRBD1 or TRBD2 (6 bases each). The CDR3 totals 15 residues. Trimming shortened V by 6 bases and J by 4 bases, and 21 bases separated the two germline ends. CDR1 and CDR2 from the germline V gene are DFQATT and SNEGSKA (reference sequence). DNA for the CDR3: TGCAGTGCCCCCCTTGGGACTGGGGGCTCAGAGACCCAGTACTTC. It translates to CSAPLGTGGSETQYF.

This clonotype was observed a few times. The gene calls are TRBV20-1 and TRBJ1-1; TRBD1 agrees at 8 bases. The CDR3 extends over 13 amino acids. Germline V gene lookup returns CDR1 DFQATT and CDR2 SNEGSKA (reference sequence). With V trimmed by 6 bases and J by 4 bases, 7 bases remained unmatched. The CDR3 sequence: CSAHIGQGTEAFF. Written as DNA, the CDR3 is TGCAGTGCCCACATAGGACAGGGCACTGAAGCTTTCTTT.

This clonotype occurred a few times. The J gene is TRBJ1-2, the V gene TRBV28; 7 positions agree with TRBD1. CDR3 length equals 14 residues. Unmatched junction bases numbered 11, after V lost 5 bases and J lost 8 bases. CDR1 is MDHEN, CDR2 SYDVKM, per germline. In DNA, the CDR3 is TGTGCCAGCAGTCCGTCCTGGGACAGTGGAGGCTACACCTTC. It yields the protein CASSPSWDSGGYTF.

This clonotype was counted between two and nine times. V usage is TRBV5-1 and J usage is TRBJ2-4; D is tentatively TRBD1 or TRBD2 (5 bases each). This CDR3 is 14 amino acids long. CDR1 and CDR2 from the germline V gene are SGHRS and YFSETQ. V was cut by 4 bases and J by 6 bases, with 14 bases left in between. CDR3 bases: TGCGCCAGCAGCGTCGACAGAGGAGGAAACATTCAGTACTTC. Translated: CASSVDRGGNIQYF. Full variable domain (outside the CDR3, taken from reference TRBV5-1 and TRBJ2-4): KAGVTQTPRYLIKTRGQQVTLSCSPISGHRSVSWYQQTPGQGLQFLFEYFSETQRNKGNFPGRFSGRQFSNSRSEMNVSTLELGDSALYLCASSVDRGGNIQYFGAGTRLSVL.

Many counts were recorded for this clonotype. J is TRBJ2-7 and V is TRBV18; tentatively, D is TRBD1 (6 bases). Germline CDR1 reads KGHSH; CDR2 reads LQKENI. The CDR3 is 13 amino acids. Trimming removed 3 bases at V and 3 bases at J, with 9 bases between. CDR3 DNA sequence: TGTGCCAGCTCACCCGGACAGATCTACGAGCAGTACTTC. Its protein is CASSPGQIYEQYF.

The chain couples TRBV5-5 to TRBJ2-4; TRBD2 is a possible D gene (5 bases). In germline, CDR1 is SGHKS, CDR2 YYEKEE (reference sequence). The CDR3 spans 13 residues. Deletions cut 5 bases from V and 13 bases from J, with 19 bases between. CDR3 nucleotide sequence: TGTGCCAGCAGTTTCCCCCGGGGTCTAGAGCAGTACTTC. Protein product: CASSFPRGLEQYF.

This chain links TRBV7-2 with TRBJ1-2, with D possibly TRBD1 on 5 matching bases. The CDR3 extends over 14 amino acids. The ends were cut back, 1 base at V and 10 bases at J, with 16 bases in the middle. Looked up from germline, CDR1 is SGHTA and CDR2 is FQGNSA. This CDR3 reads CASSLGSGTGTYTF. The CDR3 nucleotides are TGTGCCAGCAGCTTAGGTTCGGGGACGGGAACCTACACCTTC.

The J gene is TRBJ1-1, the V gene TRBV6-4; D not certain. Germline loops: CDR1 MRHNA, CDR2 SNTAGT. V shed 5 bases and J shed 8 bases, with 18 bases lying between them. This CDR3 spans 14 amino acids. The CDR3 here is CASSLQETGREAFF. The DNA for the CDR3 is TGTGCCAGCAGTCTACAAGAGACCGGACGGGAAGCTTTCTTT.

This clonotype was picked up one time. This rearrangement joins TRBV6-2 or TRBV6-3 to TRBJ1-1; possibly TRBD1 for D (6 bases). The CDR3 sequence is 18 residues long. Trimming removed 7 bases from V and 0 bases from J, with 24 bases in between. CDR1 is MNHEY, CDR2 SVGEGT, per germline. CDR3 region: CASIPEPGQGYMNTEAFF. CDR3 bases: TGTGCCAGCATCCCCGAACCAGGGCAGGGGTACATGAACACTGAAGCTTTCTTT.

This clonotype occurred a few times. The chain employs TRBV10-3 and TRBJ2-7, with 8 bases matching TRBD1. V lost 6 bases and J lost 2; bases outside the gene matches: 9. CDR3 length: 15 residues. Germline V gene data show CDR1 as ENHRY and CDR2 as SYGVKD. As DNA, the CDR3 is TGTGCCATCAGCGCGGACAGGGCTGTCCCCTACGAGCAGTACTTC. It codes for CAISADRAVPYEQYF.

The J gene is TRBJ2-7, the V gene TRBV29-1, with D possibly called TRBD1 or TRBD2 (6 bases each). Trimming took 7 bases from V and 2 from J, leaving 12 bases between them. The length of the CDR3 is 12 residues. Germline V CDR1 and CDR2: SQVTM, ANQGSEA. The CDR3 bases are TGCAGCGCAGGGGACTTCCCCTACGAGCAGTACTTC. Translating gives CSAGDFPYEQYF.

In its sample, this clonotype was seen a few times. V gene TRBV11-2 combines with J gene TRBJ2-7; D may match TRBD1 or TRBD2 (5 bases each). In germline, CDR1 is SGHAT, CDR2 FQNNGV. Trimming left V 1 base short and J 3 bases short, with 16 bases between. The CDR3 has 16 amino acids. The CDR3 bases are TGTGCCAGCAGCTTAGTTATCTTCGAGGGGCTCTACGAGCAGTACTTC. Translation gives CASSLVIFEGLYEQYF.

This sequence joins TRBV5-1 and TRBJ2-5; perhaps TRBD1 as D (6 bases). Trimming took 0 bases from V and 2 from J, leaving 17 bases between them. The CDR3 totals 17 residues. Germline V lookup: CDR1 SGHRS, CDR2 YFSETQ. CDR3 nucleotide sequence: TGCGCCAGCAGCTTGGCCCGAACAGGGAGTGGGCAAGAGACCCAGTACTTC. Translated: CASSLARTGSGQETQYF.

This clonotype was counted only a few times. As DNA, the CDR3 is TGCGCCAGCAGCCCCCTACAGGGGGATGGGCTTTACGAGCAGTACTTC. This translates into CASSPLQGDGLYEQYF. V is TRBV5-1 and J is TRBJ2-7, with 8 nucleotides matching TRBD1. Unmatched junction bases numbered 13, after V lost 4 bases and J lost 4 bases. The germline gives CDR1 SGHRS, CDR2 YFSETQ. This CDR3 region has 16 residues.

As regards this clonotype: Germline and junction disagree at one end, which may indicate a read error. The chain carries TRBV5-6 and TRBJ2-5, with 8 nucleotides matching TRBD2. Germline V gene data show CDR1 as SGHDT and CDR2 as YYEEEE. CDR3 length equals 12 residues. Here the CDR3 reads CAGSREGETQYF. The DNA for the CDR3 is TGTGCCGGCAGCCGGGAGGGGGAGACCCAGTACTTC.

This clonotype has just one count. The CDR3 loop reads CATSRDRRDLLSNEQYF. The CDR3 DNA reads TGTGCCACCAGCAGAGATAGGCGGGACTTATTATCCAATGAGCAGTACTTC. The gene calls are TRBV15 and TRBJ2-4; perhaps TRBD2 as D (6 bases). The CDR3 has 17 residues. Trimming cost V 0 bases and J 13 bases, with 25 bases left between them. Germline CDR1 reads LNHNV; CDR2 reads YYDKDF (reference sequence).

Only a few counts were recorded for this clonotype. The chain couples TRBV20-1 to TRBJ2-3; D remains unclear. The V gene lost 2 bases and the J gene lost 2 bases, with 11 bases spanning the gap. Germline V lookup: CDR1 DFQATT, CDR2 SNEGSKA (reference sequence). This CDR3 has 14 residues. In DNA, the CDR3 is TGCAGTGCTAGACGCGGACCGTTCACAGATACGCAGTATTTT. Translation: CSARRGPFTDTQYF.